The clone carrying this TCR beta chain was counted a single time. The study drew its donors from healthy HIV-negative adults without recent acute infections or vaccinations. The data were obtained in a study of shared clonotypes between healthy human individuals. At deep level, the assay was performed. TCRdb's copy holds only in-frame clones and misses some; the assay was immunoSEQ multiplex PCR. The sample lists some 2,500,000 clones; roughly 93% were seen once. The ends were cut back, 2 bases at V and 7 bases at J, with 11 bases in the middle. This CDR3 spans 14 amino acids. CDR1 and CDR2 (germline): MNHNY, SVGAGI (reference sequence).

The rearrangement uses TRBV6-6 and TRBJ2-2; D gene unclear. The sequence derives from a young man in good health. Some clones in this sample may be carry-over from other donors' samples. Source material: naive CD4+ T cells from PBMCs. Sample subset: CD45RA+ positively selected. The CDR3 DNA reads as TGTGCCAGCAGTTACCCTTTGGCGATCGGGGAGCTGTTTTTT. It is translated as CASSYPLAIGELFF.